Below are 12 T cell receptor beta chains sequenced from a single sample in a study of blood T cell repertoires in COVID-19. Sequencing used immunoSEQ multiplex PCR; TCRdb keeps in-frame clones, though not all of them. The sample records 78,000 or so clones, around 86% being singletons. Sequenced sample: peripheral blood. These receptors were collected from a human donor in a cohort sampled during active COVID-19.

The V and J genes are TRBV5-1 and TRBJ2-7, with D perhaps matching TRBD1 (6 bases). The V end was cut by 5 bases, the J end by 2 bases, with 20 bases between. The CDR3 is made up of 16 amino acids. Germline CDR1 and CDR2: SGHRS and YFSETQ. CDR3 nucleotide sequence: TGCGCCAGCAGTACCACGGCTGGGGGCGCTCCCTACGAGCAGTACTTC. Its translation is CASSTTAGGAPYEQYF.

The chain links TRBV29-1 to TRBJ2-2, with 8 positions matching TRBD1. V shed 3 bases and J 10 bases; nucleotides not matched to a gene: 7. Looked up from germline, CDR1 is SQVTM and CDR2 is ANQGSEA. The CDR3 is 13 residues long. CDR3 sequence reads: CSVEGQAGEELFF. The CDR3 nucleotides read TGCAGCGTTGAGGGACAGGCCGGTGAGGAGCTGTTTTTT.

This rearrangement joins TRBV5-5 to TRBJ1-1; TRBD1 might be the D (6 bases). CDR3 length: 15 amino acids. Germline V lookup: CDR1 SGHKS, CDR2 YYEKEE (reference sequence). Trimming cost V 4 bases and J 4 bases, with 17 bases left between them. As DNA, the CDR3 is TGTGCCAGCAGCAACTCTCCCACAGGGAGCACTGAAGCTTTCTTT. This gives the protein CASSNSPTGSTEAFF.

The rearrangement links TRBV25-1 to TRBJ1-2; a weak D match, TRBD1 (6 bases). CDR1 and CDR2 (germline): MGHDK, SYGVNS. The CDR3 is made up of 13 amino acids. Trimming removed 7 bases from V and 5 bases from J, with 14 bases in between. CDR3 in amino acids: CASTQGQLYGYTF. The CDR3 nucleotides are TGTGCCAGCACCCAAGGACAGCTTTATGGCTACACCTTC.

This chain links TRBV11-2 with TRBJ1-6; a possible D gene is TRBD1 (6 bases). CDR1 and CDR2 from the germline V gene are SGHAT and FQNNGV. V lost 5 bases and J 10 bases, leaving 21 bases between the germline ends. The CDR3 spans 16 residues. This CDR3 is CASSPPGTTLGSPLHF. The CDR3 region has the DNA TGTGCCAGCAGCCCTCCCGGGACAACCCTGGGATCACCCCTCCACTTT. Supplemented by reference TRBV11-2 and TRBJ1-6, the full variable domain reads EAGVAQSPRYKIIEKRQSVAFWCNPISGHATLYWYQQILGQGPKLLIQFQNNGVVDDSQLPKDRFSAERLKGVDSTLKIQPAKLEDSAVYLCASSPPGTTLGSPLHFGNGTRLTVT.

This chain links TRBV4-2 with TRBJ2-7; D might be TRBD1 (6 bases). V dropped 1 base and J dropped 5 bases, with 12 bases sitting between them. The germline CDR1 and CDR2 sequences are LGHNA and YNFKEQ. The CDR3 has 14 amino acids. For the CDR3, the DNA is TGTGCCAGCAGCCAAGGGCTTACAGGGAACGAGCAGTACTTC. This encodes CASSQGLTGNEQYF.

CDR3 DNA sequence: TGTGCCAGCAGCCCATTAGCGGTCAGCTCCTACAATGAGCAGTTCTTC. Translating it yields CASSPLAVSSYNEQFF. V and J are TRBV6-4 and TRBJ2-1, with D possibly being TRBD2 (6 bases). V lost 6 bases, J lost 0 bases, and 15 bases lay in between. CDR1 and CDR2 (germline): MRHNA, SNTAGT. This CDR3 has 16 amino acids.

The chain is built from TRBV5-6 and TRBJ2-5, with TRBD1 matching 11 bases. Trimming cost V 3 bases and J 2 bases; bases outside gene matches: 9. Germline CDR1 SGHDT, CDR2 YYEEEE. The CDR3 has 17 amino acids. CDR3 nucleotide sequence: TGTGCCAGCAGCTCCCGGGACAGGGGGGTCGGACAAGAGACCCAGTACTTC. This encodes CASSSRDRGVGQETQYF.

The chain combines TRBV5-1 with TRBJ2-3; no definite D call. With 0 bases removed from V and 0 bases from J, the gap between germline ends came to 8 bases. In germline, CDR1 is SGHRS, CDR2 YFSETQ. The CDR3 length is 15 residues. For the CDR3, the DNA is TGCGCCAGCAGCTTGGCCAGGCCGAGCACAGATACGCAGTATTTT. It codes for CASSLARPSTDTQYF.

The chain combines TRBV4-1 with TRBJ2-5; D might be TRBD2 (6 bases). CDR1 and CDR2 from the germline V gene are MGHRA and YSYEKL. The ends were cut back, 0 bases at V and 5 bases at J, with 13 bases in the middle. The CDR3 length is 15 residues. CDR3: CASSQEGAGRETQYF. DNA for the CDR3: TGCGCCAGCAGCCAAGAAGGGGCAGGGAGGGAGACCCAGTACTTC.

The CDR3 region is CASSERRGQGSYNEQFF. DNA for the CDR3: TGCGCCAGCAGTGAAAGGCGGGGACAGGGCTCCTACAATGAGCAGTTCTTC. The J gene is TRBJ2-1, the V gene TRBV10-1; 9 positions match TRBD1. The CDR3 totals 17 residues. Per the germline V gene, CDR1 is WNHNN and CDR2 is SYGVQD (reference sequence). Trimming removed 3 bases from V and 0 bases from J; junction bases left unmatched: 6.

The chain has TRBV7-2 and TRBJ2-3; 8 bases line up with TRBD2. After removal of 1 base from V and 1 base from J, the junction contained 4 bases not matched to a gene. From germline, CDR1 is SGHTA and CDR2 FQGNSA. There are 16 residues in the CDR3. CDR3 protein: CASSLVGLAGTDTQYF. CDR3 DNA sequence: TGTGCCAGCAGCTTAGTAGGACTAGCAGGCACAGATACGCAGTATTTT.